Sequencing of this T cell receptor beta chain was carried out in a study of TET2 disruption in CD19-targeted CAR T cells listed by TCRdb under 2018. For context, the study as a whole: The number of samples was determined by the original clinical trial design and by which samples were available, and no additional inclusion criteria were applied. Results the study describes overall, beyond this receptor: The conclusions about the patient's CAR T cells were based on extensive analysis of only one subject.

TCR beta chain deep sequencing was performed with the immunoSEQ assay. On the authors' methods: Only productive TCR beta rearrangements were used to compute clonotype frequencies. This immuneACCESS table, as held by TCRdb, lists in-frame sequences with V and J called but not all clones. Of the missing ones, under half trace to an unresolved V gene in checked studies; the others have no known cause. That table is the source of V, J and clone size, and D and trimming were worked out from the DNA. The sample table includes 25,000 to 30,000 clones. In total, the top ten clones hold 1.9% of the sample. As concerns this clone: What antigen it recognizes has not been identified. From the germline J gene comes the end of the CDR3, since the read stops 3 residues before it.

What this sample's treatment or condition label stands for: autologous CTL019 cells: CD19 CAR with 4-1BB and CD3 zeta domains. The CD19 CAR incorporated TCR zeta and 4-1BB costimulatory signaling domains. Leukapheresis was used to collect T cells from peripheral blood for manufacturing CTL019. The DNeasy Blood and Tissue Kit was used to extract genomic DNA from pre-infusion T cells, peripheral blood, or sorted post-infusion T cells. The cysteine opens and the phenylalanine closes a CDR3 of 15 amino acids. Shown are 36 bases from within the CDR3, in frame from base 1. Sequences DFQATT (CDR1) and SNEGSKA (CDR2) are obtained from the germline V gene (reference sequence). V loses 0 bases of germline sequence and J loses 4 bases, and the interval between the two ends is 15 bases.

The sample here was CD8- CAR+ T cells sorted from cultured blood T cells, taken for CD19 CAR T cell therapy. The sample's cell subset or site label, decoded: CD8-negative CAR-positive T cells from the infusion product. The clonotype originates from a man between 65 and 79 years old with chronic lymphocytic leukemia. The chain links TRBV20-1 with TRBJ1-1; the D gene lacks a confident call. The CDR3 protein sequence reads: CSARDAEGRLTEAFF. The CDR3 bases that were read are TGCAGTGCTAGAGATGCTGAGGGCCGGCTCACTGAA.